These 30 T cell receptor beta chains came from one sample sequenced in a study of cytomegalovirus exposure and HLA in healthy donors. Sequenced by immunoSEQ multiplex PCR; TCRdb stores in-frame clones only, minus some. The profile shows some 90,000 clones, roughly 84% of them singletons. Material for sequencing was PBMCs. The receptor set was obtained from a man aged 18 to 29 in good health and CMV-seropositive.

The chain employs TRBV28 and TRBJ1-1; possible D gene TRBD1, 6 bases. Trimming removed 5 bases at V and 7 bases at J, with 14 bases between. Germline V gene data show CDR1 as MDHEN and CDR2 as SYDVKM. The CDR3 runs 13 residues. The CDR3 is CASSRPGALEAFF. Here the CDR3 DNA reads TGTGCCAGCAGTCGACCAGGGGCGCTTGAAGCTTTCTTT.

The chain's CDR3 is CASSFGTSNTEAFF. CDR3 coding DNA: TGTGCCAGTAGTTTTGGGACAAGCAACACTGAAGCTTTCTTT. The rearrangement links TRBV19 to TRBJ1-1; the D gene is possibly TRBD1 (6 bases). The CDR3 is 14 amino acids. Per the germline V gene, CDR1 is LNHDA and CDR2 is SQIVND (reference sequence). V dropped 5 bases and J dropped 2 bases, with 12 bases sitting between them.

This clone was found once. The rearrangement links TRBV7-9 to TRBJ2-7; 7 nucleotides align to TRBD1. Germline lookup yields CDR1 SEHNR and CDR2 FQNEAQ (reference sequence). This CDR3 comprises 16 residues. J was trimmed by 5 bases and V by 6 bases; bases with no gene match: 16. The CDR3 DNA sequence: TGTGCCAGCAGTCCATACCCGACAGGGTTCACCCACGAGCAGTACTTC. This translates into CASSPYPTGFTHEQYF.

This clone was observed once. This chain links TRBV6-6 with TRBJ2-7; TRBD1 is a possible D gene (5 bases). Germline V gene data show CDR1 as MNHNY and CDR2 as SVGAGI (reference sequence). This CDR3 has 15 residues. The V and J ends lost 0 bases and 0 bases respectively, with 9 bases between them. CDR3 bases: TGTGCCAGCAGTTACTCGACAGCGAGCTCCTACGAGCAGTACTTC. Translated: CASSYSTASSYEQYF.

The gene calls are TRBV2 and TRBJ2-5, with 7 bases lining up with TRBD1. J lost 0 bases, V lost 5 bases, and 6 bases had no gene match. Germline assignment: CDR1 SNHLY and CDR2 FYNNEI. The length of the CDR3 is 15 residues. CDR3 residues: CASSKFGTDQETQYF. The CDR3 nucleotides read TGTGCCAGCAGTAAGTTCGGGACAGACCAAGAGACCCAGTACTTC.

The chain couples TRBV6-1 to TRBJ1-5; TRBD1 aligns across 10 bases. V lost 6 bases to trimming and J lost 5 bases; unmatched junction nucleotides: 4. The germline V gene encodes CDR1 MNHNS and CDR2 SASEGT. This CDR3 has 14 residues. DNA of the CDR3: TGTGCCAGCAGGGGGGACAGGGGTTATCAGCCCCAGCATTTT. This encodes CASRGDRGYQPQHF.

This chain uses TRBV5-5 with TRBJ2-4; maybe TRBD1 (5 bases). V lost 0 bases and J 8 bases, leaving 12 bases between the germline ends. The CDR3 contains 14 residues. Germline V gene lookup returns CDR1 SGHKS and CDR2 YYEKEE (reference sequence). CDR3 region: CASSLAIGADIQYF. The CDR3 DNA sequence: TGTGCCAGCAGCTTGGCCATAGGGGCAGACATTCAGTACTTC.

This sequence joins TRBV4-1 and TRBJ1-4, with D hard to call. V was trimmed by 3 bases and J by 8 bases, leaving 10 bases between them. Germline V gene sequence: CDR1 MGHRA, CDR2 YSYEKL. The length of the CDR3 is 13 residues. As DNA, the CDR3 is TGCGCCAGCAGCCAGACCCGCGGGGAAAAACTGTTTTTT. Its protein product is CASSQTRGEKLFF.

The chain is built from TRBV11-2 and TRBJ1-1; a possible D gene is TRBD1 (6 bases). Germline CDR1 is SGHAT and CDR2 is FQNNGV. V lost 5 bases to trimming and J lost 5 bases, with 18 bases between them. The CDR3 is 15 residues long. The chain's CDR3 is CASSVYNGQRTEAFF. The CDR3 bases are TGTGCCAGCAGCGTTTACAATGGACAGCGGACTGAAGCTTTCTTT.

V usage is TRBV11-3 and J usage is TRBJ2-2; TRBD2 aligns across 8 bases. The CDR3 has 15 residues. V lost 7 bases and J lost 1; bases outside the gene matches: 5. The germline gives CDR1 SGHNT, CDR2 YENEEA. CDR3 sequence: CASTASGRNTGELFF. The DNA for the CDR3 is TGTGCCAGCACCGCCAGCGGGAGGAACACCGGGGAGCTGTTTTTT. Supplemented by reference TRBV11-3 and TRBJ2-2, the full variable domain reads EAGVVQSPRYKIIEKKQPVAFWCNPISGHNTLYWYLQNLGQGPELLIRYENEEAVDDSQLPKDRFSAERLKGVDSTLKIQPAELGDSAVYLCASTASGRNTGELFFGEGSRLTVL.

The chain recombines TRBV11-2 with TRBJ2-1; 8 nucleotides align to TRBD2. Trimming at V came to 0 bases and at J to 8 bases, leaving 12 bases not matched to a gene. The CDR3 extends over 17 amino acids. Germline V gene data show CDR1 as SGHAT and CDR2 as FQNNGV. CDR3 coding DNA: TGTGCCAGCAGCTTAGATGTTCGGCTAGCGGGCATCGATGAGCAGTTCTTC. This translates into CASSLDVRLAGIDEQFF.

This clone was detected only once. V usage is TRBV9 and J usage is TRBJ1-2, with 8 positions matching TRBD1. The germline gives CDR1 SGDLS, CDR2 YYNGEE. CDR3 length equals 18 residues. V lost 3 bases to trimming and J lost 0 bases; unmatched junction nucleotides: 13. The CDR3 bases are TGTGCCAGCAGCGCCATAAGACCAGACAGGGGAGCTAACTATGGCTACACCTTC. Translating gives CASSAIRPDRGANYGYTF.

This chain uses TRBV7-6 with TRBJ2-3; possible D gene TRBD1, 5 bases. Looked up from germline, CDR1 is SGHVS and CDR2 is FNYEAQ. The V and J ends lost 1 base and 3 bases respectively, with 20 bases between them. This CDR3 has 18 amino acids. The CDR3 DNA reads as TGTGCCAGCAGCTTAGTTTCCTTGGGCCAGGGCCCTACAGATACGCAGTATTTT. It translates to CASSLVSLGQGPTDTQYF.

The CDR3 bases are TGTGCCAGCAGCTCAGACCACACAGATACGCAGTATTTT. This sequence encodes CASSSDHTDTQYF. J is TRBJ2-3 and V is TRBV11-2; the D is unclear. Germline lookup yields CDR1 SGHAT and CDR2 FQNNGV. The CDR3 has 13 residues. V was clipped by 4 bases and J by 2 bases, with 7 bases between them.

The chain has TRBV28 and TRBJ2-2, with D possibly being TRBD1 (5 bases). The CDR3 contains 16 residues. Germline CDR1 is MDHEN and CDR2 is SYDVKM. Trimming cost V 1 base and J 3 bases, with 12 bases left between them. The CDR3 nucleotides read TGTGCCAGCAGTTTATCTGGGGCAAGTTACACCGGGGAGCTGTTTTTT. This gives the protein CASSLSGASYTGELFF.

The chain combines TRBV14 with TRBJ2-2; 9 nucleotides line up with TRBD1. J lost 6 bases, V lost 3 bases, and 5 bases had no gene match. Germline V gene data show CDR1 as SGHDN and CDR2 as FVKESK. This CDR3 spans 15 amino acids. CDR3 nucleotides: TGTGCCAGCAGCCACGGACAGGGGTGGCCCGGGGAGCTGTTTTTT. Protein product: CASSHGQGWPGELFF.

The rearrangement joins TRBV6-5 to TRBJ1-5; unclear D gene. Germline CDR1 and CDR2: MNHEY and SVGAGI. Trimming pared 2 bases from V and 3 bases from J, leaving 5 bases between. The CDR3 has 13 residues. CDR3 DNA: TGTGCCAGCAGTTACCAGTACAATCAGCCCCAGCATTTT. It yields the protein CASSYQYNQPQHF.

The rearrangement uses TRBV6-5 and TRBJ2-3; D gene ambiguous. The CDR3 extends over 12 amino acids. Trimming took off 6 bases at V and 0 bases at J, with 4 bases between the two ends. Germline V lookup: CDR1 MNHEY, CDR2 SVGAGI. CDR3 region: CASSQSTDTQYF. In nucleotides, the CDR3 is TGTGCCAGCAGCCAGAGCACAGATACGCAGTATTTT.

The genes are TRBV4-2 and TRBJ2-7, with 12 bases matching TRBD2. The CDR3 loop spans 16 amino acids. With 0 bases clipped from V and 4 bases from J, the junction kept 4 bases outside the gene matches. Germline CDR1 and CDR2: LGHNA and YNFKEQ. The CDR3 sequence: CASSQELAGGQYEQYF. The CDR3 coding sequence is TGTGCCAGCAGCCAAGAGCTAGCGGGGGGGCAATACGAGCAGTACTTC.

V usage is TRBV21-1 and J usage is TRBJ1-5; the listed D gene, TRBD1, was not tested against the DNA. TRBV21-1 is given as a pseudogene. The CDR3 runs 18 residues. The CDR3 DNA is TGTGCCAGCAGGTTACTACAGGGGGCATTAATTCTCAATCAGCCCCAGCATTTT. Translated: CASRLLQGALILNQPQHF.

The V call is TRBV5-1, the J call TRBJ2-7; tentatively, D is TRBD2 (5 bases). Deletions cut 0 bases from V and 0 bases from J, with 10 bases between. Germline-derived CDR1 and CDR2 are SGHRS and YFSETQ. CDR3 length equals 15 residues. CDR3 DNA sequence: TGCGCCAGCAGCTTGGACGCGGGTAGCTCCTACGAGCAGTACTTC. Residues: CASSLDAGSSYEQYF.

The V and J genes are TRBV6-5 and TRBJ1-6, with 7 bases lining up with TRBD1. The CDR3 is 15 amino acids. Germline V lookup: CDR1 MNHEY, CDR2 SVGAGI. Unmatched junction bases numbered 8, after V lost 4 bases and J lost 8 bases. The CDR3 loop reads CASSSLDRTYSPLHF. CDR3 nucleotide sequence: TGTGCCAGCAGTTCCCTGGACAGGACCTATTCACCCCTCCACTTT.

As concerns this clone: This sample also contains other DNA sequences that code for the same CDR3. This chain joins TRBV19 and TRBJ2-7; 10 bases map to TRBD1. The CDR3 spans 15 residues. Germline assignment: CDR1 LNHDA and CDR2 SQIVND (reference sequence). V lost 4 bases, J lost 2 bases, and 5 bases stayed unmatched. CDR3 residues: CASSTLGQGPYEQYF. CDR3 sequence (DNA): TGTGCCAGTAGTACCCTGGGACAGGGGCCCTACGAGCAGTACTTC. Together with reference TRBV19 and TRBJ2-7, the CDR3 gives the full variable domain: DGGITQSPKYLFRKEGQNVTLSCEQNLNHDAMYWYRQDPGQGLRLIYYSQIVNDFQKGDIAEGYSVSREKKESFPLTVTSAQKNPTAFYLCASSTLGQGPYEQYFGPGTRLTVT.

The genes are TRBV2 and TRBJ2-7, with D possibly matching TRBD2 (6 bases). V shed 7 bases and J shed 3 bases, with 16 bases lying between them. CDR3 size: 14 residues. The germline CDR1 and CDR2 sequences are SNHLY and FYNNEI. The CDR3 spells CASIPPRDLYEQYF. CDR3 nucleotide sequence: TGTGCCAGCATACCCCCGCGGGACCTCTACGAGCAGTACTTC.

V gene TRBV19 combines with J gene TRBJ1-5, with D possibly matching TRBD1 (6 bases). Germline-derived CDR1 and CDR2 are LNHDA and SQIVND (reference sequence). The germline V and J ends were trimmed by 6 bases and 0 bases, with 12 bases remaining between them. The length of the CDR3 is 15 residues. The CDR3 bases are TGTGCCAGTAGCATCGGGACACGTAGCAATCAGCCCCAGCATTTT. Amino acid sequence: CASSIGTRSNQPQHF. Looking up the rest from reference TRBV19 and TRBJ1-5 gives the full variable domain: DGGITQSPKYLFRKEGQNVTLSCEQNLNHDAMYWYRQDPGQGLRLIYYSQIVNDFQKGDIAEGYSVSREKKESFPLTVTSAQKNPTAFYLCASSIGTRSNQPQHFGDGTRLSIL.

The J gene is TRBJ2-5, the V gene TRBV2; 10 bases align to TRBD2. The germline V gene encodes CDR1 SNHLY and CDR2 FYNNEI. V lost 6 bases, J lost 3 bases, and 7 bases stayed unmatched. The CDR3 has 15 residues. CDR3 region: CASSAGLAGEETQYF. As DNA, the CDR3 is TGTGCCAGCAGCGCCGGCCTAGCGGGAGAAGAGACCCAGTACTTC.

The chain couples TRBV10-1 to TRBJ2-1, with TRBD2 matching 8 bases. The CDR3 contains 12 residues. J gave up 9 bases and V 6 bases, and 4 bases lay outside the gene matches. Looked up from germline, CDR1 is WNHNN and CDR2 is SYGVQD (reference sequence). CDR3 sequence (DNA): TGCGCCAGCAGACGGGGGGGCAGTGAGCAGTTCTTC. Its translation: CASRRGGSEQFF.

V is TRBV6-1 and J is TRBJ1-2; the D gene is possibly TRBD1 (5 bases). Germline assignment: CDR1 MNHNS and CDR2 SASEGT. There are 16 residues in the CDR3. Trimming took off 3 bases at V and 4 bases at J, with 18 bases between the two ends. The CDR3 sequence is CASSDSGGLRTYGYTF. The CDR3 DNA follows: TGTGCCAGCAGTGATAGTGGGGGACTTAGGACCTATGGCTACACCTTC.

The chain employs TRBV11-2 and TRBJ2-5, with 7 bases matching TRBD2. This CDR3 comprises 16 residues. V shed 1 base and J 5 bases; nucleotides not matched to a gene: 10. Germline CDR1 SGHAT, CDR2 FQNNGV. CDR3 sequence (DNA): TGTGCCAGCAGCTTAGTCGGGGCGGGGGAAGTGGAGACCCAGTACTTC. It codes for CASSLVGAGEVETQYF.

The chain uses TRBV6-6 and TRBJ1-1, with TRBD1 identical over 9 bases. The CDR3 has 15 amino acids. The junction had 11 bases not matched to a gene; V was cut back by 7 bases and J by 5 bases. Germline V gene data show CDR1 as MNHNY and CDR2 as SVGAGI (reference sequence). CDR3 DNA sequence: TGTGCCAGCACAAAAGGACAGGGGTTCGGGACTGAAGCTTTCTTT. Its translation is CASTKGQGFGTEAFF.